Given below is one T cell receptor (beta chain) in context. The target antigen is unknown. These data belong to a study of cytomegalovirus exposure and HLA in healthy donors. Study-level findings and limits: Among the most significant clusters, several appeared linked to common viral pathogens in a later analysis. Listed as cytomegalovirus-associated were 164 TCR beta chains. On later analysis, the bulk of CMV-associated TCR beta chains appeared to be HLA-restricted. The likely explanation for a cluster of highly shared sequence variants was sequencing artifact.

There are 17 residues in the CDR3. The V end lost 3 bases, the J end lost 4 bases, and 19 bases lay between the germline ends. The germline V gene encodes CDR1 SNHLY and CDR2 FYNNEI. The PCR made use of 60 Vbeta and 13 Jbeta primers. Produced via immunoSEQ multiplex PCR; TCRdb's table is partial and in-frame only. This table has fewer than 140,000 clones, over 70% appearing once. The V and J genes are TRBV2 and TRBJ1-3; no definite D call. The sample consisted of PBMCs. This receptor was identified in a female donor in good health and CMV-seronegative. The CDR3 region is CASSEVGGKELGNTIYF. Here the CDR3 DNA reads TGTGCCAGCAGTGAGGTTGGTGGAAAGGAGCTCGGAAACACCATATATTTT.